Each of the 6 T cell receptor beta chains below was sequenced from the same sample in a study of CD8+CD57+ T cells in acquired aplastic anemia (dated by TCRdb to the late 2010s). Flow cytometry had shown CD8+CD57+ cell expansion in the patients selected for sequencing. The instrument was an Illumina HiSeq 2000. Genomic DNA was used as template for profiling of TCR beta VDJ combinations and CDR3 sequences. The public reads were quality trimmed at Q25 with fastp and then assembled into clones with MiXCR by TCRdb, keeping productive beta chains. Every CDR3 protein is listed once, alongside the most common genes and DNA of its rows. This sample gives just over 450,000 distinct CDR3 sequences in total; around a third of them show up just once. 0.82% of the sample rests with the top ten. The specimen was sorted CD4+, CD8+, or CD8+CD57+ T cells (not recorded which) from PBMCs. The receptors stem from a human donor with aplastic anemia.

The V gene is TRBV12-3 or TRBV12-4, the J gene TRBJ2-5; D gene ambiguous. Trimming shortened V by 3 bases and J by 5 bases, and 16 bases separated the two germline ends. This CDR3 is 15 amino acids long. DNA of the CDR3: TGTGCCAGCAGTTTCTCGCAGGCCTGGGGTGAGACCCAGTACTTC. Residues: CASSFSQAWGETQYF.

The CDR3 sequence: CASSMTEIYNEQFF. The CDR3 DNA is TGTGCCAGCAGTATGACCGAAATCTACAATGAGCAGTTCTTC. The rearrangement joins TRBV9 to TRBJ2-1; D uncertain. Germline CDR1 is SGDLS and CDR2 is YYNGEE. The CDR3 consists of 14 residues. Trimming cost V 5 bases and J 3 bases, with 12 bases left between them.

This clonotype was observed a handful of times. The J gene is TRBJ1-1, the V gene TRBV2; the D gene is possibly TRBD1 (5 bases). CDR3 length: 15 residues. CDR1 and CDR2 from the germline V gene are SNHLY and FYNNEI. Trimming took off 6 bases at V and 6 bases at J, with 20 bases between the two ends. In DNA, the CDR3 is TGTGCCAGCAGGTTGCCGGGACGGAAGCCCCCTGAAGCTTTCTTT. Protein: CASRLPGRKPPEAFF.

This clonotype was detected only a few times. The chain has TRBV5-4 and TRBJ2-7; 7 bases are a match to TRBD1. This CDR3 comprises 15 residues. After removal of 4 bases from V and 5 bases from J, the junction contained 12 bases not matched to a gene. Germline lookup yields CDR1 SGHNT and CDR2 YYREEE (reference sequence). This CDR3 reads CASSRDRHVVHEQYF. The CDR3 DNA sequence: TGTGCCAGCAGCCGGGACAGACACGTGGTCCACGAGCAGTACTTC.

This clonotype showed up just a few times. The V and J genes are TRBV12-3 or TRBV12-4 and TRBJ1-1; D uncertain. The CDR3 is 14 residues long. V dropped 6 bases and J dropped 1 base, with 12 bases sitting between them. This CDR3 is CASSVDVRNTEAFF. CDR3 DNA: TGTGCCAGCAGCGTAGACGTGAGGAACACTGAAGCTTTCTTT.

The chain joins TRBV29-1 to TRBJ2-3; perhaps TRBD2 as D (6 bases). This CDR3 is built from 15 residues. Per the germline V gene, CDR1 is SQVTM and CDR2 is ANQGSEA. Trimming removed 5 bases at V and 2 bases at J, with 17 bases between. The CDR3 region is CSVPLPAGSTDTQYF. The CDR3 nucleotides are TGCAGCGTTCCCCTACCCGCGGGATCCACAGATACGCAGTATTTT.